This T cell receptor beta chain was obtained from a study of persistence of HIV-infected CD4 T cells. Findings and limits, study-wide: Proviral oligoclonality tracked with TCR oligoclonality within the same sorted cells.

Anti-CD3/anti-CD28 beads served as a nonspecific positive control stimulus. Responding CD4+ T cells were sorted by upregulation of both CD40 ligand and CD69. As regards this clone: What it binds is not known.

Sequencing used immunoSEQ version 4 in survey mode. Method: immunoSEQ multiplex PCR; TCRdb's copy keeps in-frame clones and lacks some. The sample contains around 40,000 clones, around 90% of which appear only once. CDR1 and CDR2 (germline): SGHRS, YFSETQ. The CDR3 sequence is 17 residues long. The V end was cut by 1 base, the J end by 3 bases, with 14 bases between. The sample here was CD4+ T cells sorted from PBMCs after approximately 19-hour stimulation, taken from a patient who received antiretroviral therapy. The TCR was taken from an adult woman with HIV who was CMV-seropositive. This chain connects TRBV5-1 to TRBJ1-6; D possibly corresponds to TRBD1 (6 bases). The CDR3 bases are TGCGCCAGCAGCTTGTCGGGACAAACTAACTATAATTCACCCCTCCACTTT. It specifies CASSLSGQTNYNSPLHF.